This T cell receptor (beta chain) is drawn from a study of T cell responses to AZD1222 COVID-19 vaccine (dated by TCRdb to the early 2020s). General notes on the study: TCR sequencing was performed for 230 to 250 trial participants, of whom 200 to 210 were given two doses of AZD1222 and roughly 25 were given two doses of MenACWY control vaccine. Trial participants were enrolled by age into 18-55, 56-69 and 70-plus year subgroups, with approximately 160, 26 and 62 TCR-sequenced participants respectively. What the work shows at the level of the full study, not this receptor alone: Only five to seven AZD1222 recipients were SARS-CoV-2 seropositive at baseline, limiting conclusions about previously exposed vaccinees. In the small 56-69-year group, the increase in depth fell short of significance, most likely because of low power. The whole spike protein was spanned by vaccine-associated CD4 TCRs, and dominant responses were seen in regions 160-218 and 743-854. Reportedly, close to half of the unique spike-specific TCRs recognized epitopes lying outside the regions that are mutated in the B.1.351 and B.1.1.7 variants. Participants were mostly white British, with more females than males. The authors suggested clonal diversity may have been underestimated. After two AZD1222 doses, both the breadth and the depth of spike-specific TCRs were significantly higher than at day 0 and than in MenACWY recipients. Because no day 14 peak-response samples were available, the repertoires could be characterized only after the peak T cell response.

The CDR3 regions of human TCRbeta chains were analyzed by immunosequencing. Per the source publication's procedure: Repertoire TCRs were matched against a reference library of SARS-CoV-2-specific TCRs generated with the MIRA antigen-specificity platform. Breadth meant the fraction of unique TCRs that were SARS-CoV-2-associated, whereas depth meant the fraction of total T cells that were SARS-CoV-2-associated. Using the MIRA data, each spike-specific TCR was assigned both to the spike region to which the TCR was reactive and to a CD4 or CD8 class. Log10-transformed breadth and depth values were compared by one-way ANOVA with Sidak's multiple comparisons tests. The immuneACCESS repertoire file appears here via TCRdb, limited to in-frame rearrangements. These files lack a portion of the clones; in checked studies, under half of the deficit traces to unresolved V genes, and the cause of the others is not known. The V and J calls and clone size were taken over from that table, and D and trimming were inferred from the DNA. The sample has roughly 80,000 clones on record, around 90% of them singletons. The ten largest clones represent roughly 4.3% of the sample.

The sample's time point label is to be understood as: baseline before first vaccination. Interpreted using the paper, the treatment or condition label stands for: meningococcal conjugate vaccine given as trial control. Vaccinee samples were obtained from the UK trials COV001 and COV002, which included a single-blind randomized controlled phase 2/3 trial of AZD1222 (ChAdOx1 nCoV-19) in healthy adults. For TCRbeta chain sequencing, PBMC samples were collected from trial participants at day 0 and at day 28 after the second dose. As for this clone: Its target antigen remains unknown. Qualities for individual bases were not recorded, and no much larger clone is one base off.

The germline V gene yields MNHNS for CDR1 and SASEGT for CDR2. V is clipped by 2 bases and J by 6 bases, and the sequence between their germline boundaries is 17 bases long. The CDR3 starts with the cysteine, ends with the phenylalanine, and has 15 residues. The read is trimmed to its CDR3 DNA, 45 bases read in frame from base 1. This sample comprised peripheral blood, obtained on day 0 of MenACWY control vaccination. Recombination joined TRBV6-1 with TRBJ2-7; perhaps TRBD2 is the D gene, with 6 bases matching. The receptor's source is an adult in good health. The CDR3: CASSETVRERAEQYF. The DNA sequence reads TGTGCCAGCAGTGAAACTGTCCGGGAGCGAGCCGAGCAGTACTTC.